This passage covers 9 T cell receptor beta chains from one sample sequenced in a study of blood T cell repertoires in COVID-19. TCRdb keeps only in-frame clones here, not all; method: immunoSEQ multiplex PCR. Of under 250,000 clones listed, about four fifths are singletons. The sample taken for sequencing was peripheral blood. All receptors derive from a woman between 18 and 30 years old with acute or convalescent COVID-19.

J is TRBJ2-1 and V is TRBV7-2; D is unclear. The CDR3 is 14 amino acids. CDR1 and CDR2 (germline): SGHTA, FQGNSA. Between the trimmed V and J ends, which lost 8 bases and 2 bases, there was a span of 13 bases. The DNA of the CDR3 is TGTGCCAGCGCCTTCGACTTGGCCTACAATGAGCAGTTCTTC. This codes for CASAFDLAYNEQFF.

The gene calls are TRBV25-1 and TRBJ1-2; D gene unclear. CDR3 length: 13 residues. CDR1 is MGHDK and CDR2 is SYGVNS in the germline V gene. Trimming shortened V by 8 bases and J by 4 bases, and 14 bases separated the two germline ends. The CDR3 bases are TGTGCCAGCCAAGACAATATCGCCTATGGCTACACCTTC. Translating gives CASQDNIAYGYTF.

This rearrangement joins TRBV5-1 to TRBJ2-3, with 8 bases identical to TRBD2. Trimming at V came to 0 bases and at J to 2 bases, leaving 5 bases not matched to a gene. Germline V gives CDR1 SGHRS, CDR2 YFSETQ. This CDR3 has 16 amino acids. The CDR3 nucleotides read TGCGCCAGCAGCTTGGCCGTCGGGGGGGCCACAGATACGCAGTATTTT. It is translated as CASSLAVGGATDTQYF.

The genes are TRBV27 and TRBJ2-1; 8 positions match TRBD2. Trimming took 7 bases from V and 2 from J; bases not matched to a gene: 7. From germline, CDR1 is MNHEY and CDR2 SMNVEV (reference sequence). The CDR3 spans 15 residues. In nucleotides, the CDR3 is TGTGCCAGCACCTCTTTCGGGGGGGCCTACAATGAGCAGTTCTTC. It translates to CASTSFGGAYNEQFF.

This rearrangement joins TRBV19 to TRBJ2-3; D is unclear. Germline loops: CDR1 LNHDA, CDR2 SQIVND (reference sequence). Trimming took 5 bases from V and 0 from J, leaving 12 bases between them. This CDR3 has 15 residues. DNA for the CDR3: TGTGCCAGTAGTCCAGACATGTCTAGCACAGATACGCAGTATTTT. Its translation: CASSPDMSSTDTQYF.

This clone was seen more than once but under ten times. V and J are TRBV6-2 or TRBV6-3 and TRBJ2-2, with 8 bases fitting TRBD2. J was trimmed by 1 base and V by 2 bases; bases with no gene match: 3. There are 16 residues in the CDR3. Germline lookup yields CDR1 MNHEY and CDR2 SVGEGT. The CDR3 here is CASSYLREGNTGELFF. The CDR3 region has the DNA TGTGCCAGCAGTTACCTACGGGAGGGGAACACCGGGGAGCTGTTTTTT.

In regard to this clone: The sample contains more than one DNA sequence encoding this CDR3. The chain is built from TRBV28 and TRBJ1-2; D gene uncertain. The V end was cut by 3 bases, the J end by 3 bases, with 5 bases between. The CDR3 extends over 12 amino acids. Germline V CDR1 and CDR2: MDHEN, SYDVKM. CDR3 nucleotides: TGTGCCAGCAGTTTGTCCTACTATGGCTACACCTTC. It is translated as CASSLSYYGYTF.

The chain has TRBV7-8 and TRBJ2-7; 10 nucleotides agree with TRBD1. With V trimmed by 1 base and J by 3 bases, 3 bases remained unmatched. Germline V gives CDR1 SGHVS, CDR2 FQNEAQ. The CDR3 runs to 15 residues. The CDR3, as DNA: TGTGCCAGCAGCTTAGGGGGACAGGGGCTCTACGAGCAGTACTTC. This codes for CASSLGGQGLYEQYF. Supplemented by reference TRBV7-8 and TRBJ2-7, the full variable domain reads GAGVSQSPRYKVAKRGQDVALRCDPISGHVSLFWYQQALGQGPEFLTYFQNEAQLDKSGLPSDRFFAERPEGSVSTLKIQRTQQEDSAVYLCASSLGGQGLYEQYFGPGTRLTVT.

The chain carries TRBV27 and TRBJ2-1, with 14 bases lining up with TRBD2. The V gene's germline CDR1 is MNHEY and CDR2 SMNVEV (reference sequence). With V trimmed by 5 bases and J by 0 bases, 15 bases remained unmatched. This CDR3 spans 21 amino acids. The CDR3 DNA follows: TGTGCCAGCAGTCTCGGAGGTATTGGGACTAGCGGGAGTCTCTCCTACAATGAGCAGTTCTTC. Amino acid sequence: CASSLGGIGTSGSLSYNEQFF.